These 21 T cell receptor beta chains originate from one sample sequenced in a study of blood T cells in healthy people across ages. Sample-barcoded 5' priming and a J-beta primer mix drove a second PCR of about 7 to 11 cycles. TCRdb reprocessed the 5' RACE reads via MiXCR and lists one record per CDR3 protein. The repertoire holds about 970,000 distinct CDR3 sequences, just over 50% seen once, with about 22% in the top ten. Input material: blood. All receptors derive from a woman in her fifties or sixties in good health.

V usage is TRBV2 and J usage is TRBJ2-3; a weak D match, TRBD2 (6 bases). V lost 8 bases, J lost 2 bases, and 11 bases lay in between. The germline V gene has CDR1 SNHLY and CDR2 FYNNEI. The CDR3 has 13 residues. The CDR3 loop is CASGTFHTDTQYF. The CDR3, as DNA: TGTGCCAGCGGGACTTTCCACACAGATACGCAGTATTTT.

This chain connects TRBV7-2 to TRBJ2-2; perhaps TRBD2 as D (6 bases). The CDR3 loop spans 15 amino acids. CDR1 and CDR2 from the germline V gene are SGHTA and FQGNSA. V was trimmed by 5 bases and J by 5 bases, leaving 15 bases between them. The CDR3 is CASSPSGRFTGELFF. The CDR3 DNA reads as TGTGCCAGCAGCCCCTCAGGGAGGTTTACCGGGGAGCTGTTTTTT.

This clonotype was found many times. This sequence joins TRBV3-1 and TRBJ2-3; D is undetermined. The V gene lost 7 bases and the J gene lost 1 base, with 9 bases spanning the gap. The CDR3 loop spans 13 amino acids. Germline CDR1 and CDR2: LGHDT and YNNKEL (reference sequence). This CDR3 reads CASTPEGTDTQYF. In nucleotides, the CDR3 is TGTGCCAGCACCCCGGAAGGCACAGATACGCAGTATTTT.

The V gene is TRBV20-1, the J gene TRBJ2-4; 7 bases line up with TRBD1. Germline V gene data show CDR1 as DFQATT and CDR2 as SNEGSKA (reference sequence). V dropped 4 bases and J dropped 8; count of bases not matched to a gene: 11. CDR3 length: 14 residues. CDR3 protein: CSATWTGTRDIQYF. The CDR3 region has the DNA TGCAGTGCTACCTGGACAGGAACAAGGGACATTCAGTACTTC.

This clonotype came up once. The rearrangement links TRBV28 to TRBJ1-1; 7 bases match TRBD1. The J segment lost 3 bases and the V segment lost 4 bases, leaving 5 bases of the junction unmatched. The CDR3 has 14 residues. CDR1 is MDHEN and CDR2 is SYDVKM in the germline V gene. The CDR3 here is CASSSTGVYTEAFF. DNA of the CDR3: TGTGCCAGCAGTTCCACAGGGGTATACACTGAAGCTTTCTTT.

This chain joins TRBV20-1 and TRBJ2-4, with 7 positions matching TRBD2. After removal of 7 bases from V and 5 bases from J, the junction contained 8 bases not matched to a gene. The CDR3 is 13 amino acids. Germline CDR1 is DFQATT and CDR2 is SNEGSKA (reference sequence). CDR3 loop: CSVLKRGENIQYF. CDR3 DNA: TGCAGTGTACTGAAGCGGGGCGAAAACATTCAGTACTTC.

The chain employs TRBV12-3 or TRBV12-4 and TRBJ2-5, with 13 bases aligning to TRBD2. V shed 6 bases, J shed 4 bases, and the junction held 8 bases outside the gene matches. The CDR3 length is 16 residues. The CDR3 spells CASSGRLAGGLETQYF. As DNA, the CDR3 is TGTGCCAGCAGCGGAAGACTAGCGGGAGGATTAGAGACCCAGTACTTC.

V and J are TRBV7-9 and TRBJ2-3; 9 bases map to TRBD1. The V segment lost 5 bases and the J segment 4 bases; nucleotides outside the gene matches: 10. CDR3 length equals 16 residues. Germline V gene sequence: CDR1 SEHNR, CDR2 FQNEAQ (reference sequence). The CDR3 region is CASSPWGTGLSDTQYF. In DNA, the CDR3 is TGTGCCAGCAGCCCATGGGGGACAGGGCTCTCAGATACGCAGTATTTT. The full variable domain, rest sourced from reference TRBV7-9 and TRBJ2-3, is DTGVSQNPRHKITKRGQNVTFRCDPISEHNRLYWYRQTLGQGPEFLTYFQNEAQLEKSRLLSDRFSAERPKGSFSTLEIQRTEQGDSAMYLCASSPWGTGLSDTQYFGPGTRLTVL.

The chain couples TRBV29-1 to TRBJ2-6; D remains ambiguous. CDR3 length equals 12 residues. Germline V gene lookup returns CDR1 SQVTM and CDR2 ANQGSEA. The CDR3: CSADSGANVLTF. For the CDR3, the DNA is TGCAGTGCCGACTCTGGGGCCAACGTCCTGACTTTC.

This chain connects TRBV28 to TRBJ2-5; 12 bases fit TRBD2. The length of the CDR3 is 16 residues. Germline assignment: CDR1 MDHEN and CDR2 SYDVKM. The J segment lost 5 bases and the V segment lost 5 bases, leaving 9 bases of the junction unmatched. The CDR3 here is CASSLSTSGRWETQYF. The CDR3 nucleotides are TGTGCCAGCAGTCTCTCGACTAGCGGGAGATGGGAGACCCAGTACTTC.

The chain carries TRBV6-5 and TRBJ2-7; a possible D gene is TRBD2 (5 bases). Trimming removed 5 bases at V and 3 bases at J, with 11 bases between. The germline V gene has CDR1 MNHEY and CDR2 SVGAGI. The CDR3 contains 13 residues. The CDR3 here is CASSDYRDYEQYF. CDR3 DNA sequence: TGTGCCAGCAGTGACTACAGAGACTACGAGCAGTACTTC.

This chain joins TRBV11-2 and TRBJ1-4; possibly TRBD1 for D (5 bases). The length of the CDR3 is 14 residues. Germline assignment: CDR1 SGHAT and CDR2 FQNNGV. V lost 6 bases and J 6 bases, leaving 14 bases between the germline ends. CDR3 residues: CASSPGGVYEKLFF. The DNA of the CDR3 is TGTGCCAGCAGTCCCGGGGGGGTATATGAAAAACTGTTTTTT.

J is TRBJ2-1 and V is TRBV20-1; TRBD2 agrees at 11 bases. Germline lookup yields CDR1 DFQATT and CDR2 SNEGSKA (reference sequence). The CDR3 has 16 residues. With V trimmed by 0 bases and J by 5 bases, 6 bases remained unmatched. CDR3 loop: CSARDGASGRNNEQFF. The CDR3 DNA reads TGCAGTGCTAGAGACGGGGCTAGCGGGAGGAACAATGAGCAGTTCTTC.

The gene calls are TRBV28 and TRBJ2-6; D might be TRBD2 (7 bases). The V and J ends lost 7 bases and 2 bases respectively, with 12 bases between them. Germline CDR1 is MDHEN and CDR2 is SYDVKM. CDR3 length: 15 amino acids. In nucleotides, the CDR3 is TGTGCCAGCAAAAAGGGGGGGACTGGGGCCAACGTCCTGACTTTC. As protein: CASKKGGTGANVLTF.

This clonotype was detected only a few times. This chain joins TRBV7-2 and TRBJ2-5, with no clear D. Trimming removed 3 bases at V and 0 bases at J, with 5 bases between. The CDR3 is 13 amino acids. CDR1 is SGHTA and CDR2 is FQGNSA in the germline V gene. CDR3 sequence: CASSFPNQETQYF. The CDR3 nucleotides are TGTGCCAGCAGCTTTCCGAACCAAGAGACCCAGTACTTC.

Only a few counts were recorded for this clonotype. A read error is possible here, since a much larger clone lies one base away. V gene TRBV4-2 combines with J gene TRBJ2-1; 7 nucleotides agree with TRBD2. The V segment lost 1 base and the J segment 7 bases; nucleotides outside the gene matches: 7. The germline gives CDR1 LGHNA, CDR2 YNFKEQ. The CDR3 is 15 amino acids. The CDR3 nucleotides read TGTGCCAGCAGCCAAGGATGGGAGGGCCGGAATGAGCAGTTCTTC. Protein product: CASSQGWEGRNEQFF.

This clonotype was seen many times. The chain carries TRBV20-1 and TRBJ2-3, with unresolved D. Germline-derived CDR1 and CDR2 are DFQATT and SNEGSKA (reference sequence). V was cut by 5 bases and J by 6 bases, with 12 bases left in between. This CDR3 region has 12 residues. The CDR3 is CSARANLDTQYF. In DNA, the CDR3 is TGCAGTGCTCGTGCCAACCTGGATACGCAGTATTTT.

This clonotype showed up just a few times. The rearrangement uses TRBV6-5 and TRBJ1-2, with a weak D call TRBD1 (6 bases). Germline-derived CDR1 and CDR2 are MNHEY and SVGAGI. The CDR3 has 14 amino acids. Trimming removed 2 bases from V and 2 bases from J, with 9 bases in between. The CDR3 DNA reads as TGTGCCAGCAGTTACGGACAGACGAACTATGGCTACACCTTC. Translation: CASSYGQTNYGYTF.

The chain couples TRBV7-2 to TRBJ2-5, with 8 bases that match TRBD2. Germline loops: CDR1 SGHTA, CDR2 FQGNSA. This CDR3 comprises 14 residues. The ends lost 3 bases at V and 5 bases at J; junction bases unmatched: 5. For the CDR3, the DNA is TGTGCCAGCAGCTTGTACGGGAGGGGGGAGACCCAGTACTTC. The encoded protein is CASSLYGRGETQYF.

This chain uses TRBV29-1 with TRBJ2-7; 8 bases agree with TRBD2. This CDR3 spans 12 amino acids. Germline V lookup: CDR1 SQVTM, CDR2 ANQGSEA. The CDR3 nucleotides read TGCAACGTAGCGGGGAACTCCTACGAGCAGTACTTC. As protein: CNVAGNSYEQYF.

Only a few counts were recorded for this clonotype. The chain has TRBV6-2 or TRBV6-3 and TRBJ2-4; 9 nucleotides agree with TRBD1. Judging by the DNA end, TRBJ2-7 fits better; the J call may be wrong. Germline V gene lookup returns CDR1 MNHEY and CDR2 SVGEGT. This CDR3 contains 12 residues. DNA of the CDR3: TGTGCCAGCGGGGACAGGGTCAACGAGCAGTACTTC. Amino acid sequence: CASGDRVNEQYF.